This TCR beta chain was captured in a study of cytomegalovirus exposure and HLA in healthy donors. In germline, CDR1 is SGHRS, CDR2 YFSETQ. The CDR3 totals 16 residues. Trimming shortened V by 0 bases and J by 2 bases, and 12 bases separated the two germline ends. A few counts support this clone. Its antigen remains unidentified. The PCR had 60 Vbeta and 13 Jbeta primers. Here immunoSEQ multiplex PCR was the method, and the copy in TCRdb shows in-frame clones only, minus some. The sample consists of some 110,000 clones, approximately 72% of them appearing once. Points from the study as a whole: A later analysis by the authors found several of the most significant clusters apparently linked to common viral pathogens.

The sequenced material came from PBMCs. The clonotype was recovered from a young man in good health and CMV-seronegative. V gene TRBV5-1 combines with J gene TRBJ2-1, with a possible D match to TRBD2 (5 bases). The CDR3 region is CASSLDTGLPYNEQFF. CDR3 sequence (DNA): TGCGCCAGCAGCTTGGATACGGGGTTACCCTACAATGAGCAGTTCTTC.